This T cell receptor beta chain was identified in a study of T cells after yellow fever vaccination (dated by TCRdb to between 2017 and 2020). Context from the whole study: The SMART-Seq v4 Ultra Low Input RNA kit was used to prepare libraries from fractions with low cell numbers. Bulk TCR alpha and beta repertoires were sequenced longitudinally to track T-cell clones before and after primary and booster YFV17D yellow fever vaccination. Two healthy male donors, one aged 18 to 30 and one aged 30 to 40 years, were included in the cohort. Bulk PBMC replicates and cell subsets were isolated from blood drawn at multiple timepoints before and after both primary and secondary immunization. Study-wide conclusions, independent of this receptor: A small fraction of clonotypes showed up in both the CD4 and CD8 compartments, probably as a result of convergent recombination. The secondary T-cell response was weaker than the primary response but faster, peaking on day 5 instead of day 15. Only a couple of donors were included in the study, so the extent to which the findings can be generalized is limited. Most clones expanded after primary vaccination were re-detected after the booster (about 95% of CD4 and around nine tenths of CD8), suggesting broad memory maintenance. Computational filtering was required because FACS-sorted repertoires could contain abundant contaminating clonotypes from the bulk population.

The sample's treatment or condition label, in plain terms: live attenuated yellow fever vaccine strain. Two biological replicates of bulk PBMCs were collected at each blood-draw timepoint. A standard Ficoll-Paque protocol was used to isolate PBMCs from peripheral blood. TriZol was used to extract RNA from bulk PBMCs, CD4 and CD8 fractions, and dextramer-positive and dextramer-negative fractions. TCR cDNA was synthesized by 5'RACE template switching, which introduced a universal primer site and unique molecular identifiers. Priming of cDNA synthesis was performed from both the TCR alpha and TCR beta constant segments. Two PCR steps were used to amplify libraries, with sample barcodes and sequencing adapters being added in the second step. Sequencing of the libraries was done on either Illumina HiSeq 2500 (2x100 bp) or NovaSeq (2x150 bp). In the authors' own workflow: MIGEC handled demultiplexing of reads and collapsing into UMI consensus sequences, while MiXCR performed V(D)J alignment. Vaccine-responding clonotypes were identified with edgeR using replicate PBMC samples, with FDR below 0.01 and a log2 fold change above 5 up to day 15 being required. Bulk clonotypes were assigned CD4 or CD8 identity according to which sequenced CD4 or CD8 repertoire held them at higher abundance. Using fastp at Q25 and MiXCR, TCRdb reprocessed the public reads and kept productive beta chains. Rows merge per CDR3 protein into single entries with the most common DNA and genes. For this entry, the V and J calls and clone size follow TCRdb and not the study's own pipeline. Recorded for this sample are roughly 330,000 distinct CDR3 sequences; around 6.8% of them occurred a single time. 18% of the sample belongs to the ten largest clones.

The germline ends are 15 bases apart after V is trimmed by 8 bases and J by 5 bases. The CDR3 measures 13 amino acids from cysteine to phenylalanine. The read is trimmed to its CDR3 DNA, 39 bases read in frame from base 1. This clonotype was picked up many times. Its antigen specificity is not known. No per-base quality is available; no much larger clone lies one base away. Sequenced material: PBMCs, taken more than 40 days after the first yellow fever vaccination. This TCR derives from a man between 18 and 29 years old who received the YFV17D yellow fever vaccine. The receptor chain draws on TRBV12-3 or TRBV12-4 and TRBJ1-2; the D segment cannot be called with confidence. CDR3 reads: CASLPRMGYGYTF. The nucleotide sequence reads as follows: TGTGCCAGCCTACCCAGGATGGGGTATGGCTACACCTTC.